The rows below give T cell receptor beta chains drawn from one sample of a study of OX40 agonist ivuxolimab in advanced cancers. The repertoire was sequenced with immunoSEQ multiplex PCR; TCRdb's copy has only in-frame clones and lacks some. The top ten clones hold over 1% of a sample with more than 55,000 clones, 80% to 90% of them seen once. The sequencing here drew on CD4+ or CD8+ T cells sorted from blood, taken in a trial of the OX40 agonist ivuxolimab. The origin of the receptors is an adult with an advanced solid tumor such as melanoma, head and neck, liver or kidney cancer. CDR3s include the opening cysteine and the closing phenylalanine or tryptophan. A D gene is named only where the DNA matches it firmly. Size tells how often a clone was seen (once, few, many) or the class of an expanded clone, and some rows leave it out.

v_gene: TRBV7-9; d_gene: -; abundance: -; j_gene: TRBJ2-3; CDR3nt: TGTGCCAGCAGCTTAGGCCCAGATACGCAGTATTTT; CDR3aa: CASSLGPDTQYF
v_gene: TRBV18; d_gene: TRBD1; abundance: -; j_gene: TRBJ2-2; CDR3nt: TGTGCCAGCTCACCACGAGGGGGCGCGAACACCGGGGAGCTGTTTTTT; CDR3aa: CASSPRGGANTGELFF
v_gene: TRBV28; d_gene: -; abundance: -; j_gene: TRBJ1-1; CDR3nt: TGTGCCAGCAGTTCAATGAACACTGAAGCTTTCTTT; CDR3aa: CASSSMNTEAFF
v_gene: TRBV28; d_gene: -; abundance: -; j_gene: TRBJ2-7; CDR3nt: TGTGCCAGCAGTTTAAAGGGGGCGGGGCCCTACGAGCAGTACTTC; CDR3aa: CASSLKGAGPYEQYF
v_gene: TRBV21-1; d_gene: -; abundance: -; j_gene: TRBJ1-1; CDR3nt: TGTGCCAGCAGCAAAGTCGGGGGACAGGGGGCGAAGAACACTGAAGCTTTCTTT; CDR3aa: CASSKVGGQGAKNTEAFF
v_gene: TRBV19; d_gene: TRBD2; abundance: few; j_gene: TRBJ2-1; CDR3nt: TGTGCCAGTAGTTCAAGACTAGCGGGAGGGCTGGGGCAAAACAATGAGCAGTTCTTC; CDR3aa: CASSSRLAGGLGQNNEQFF
v_gene: TRBV6-1; d_gene: -; abundance: once; j_gene: TRBJ2-1; CDR3nt: TGTGCCAGCAGTGGCTACGGGGACAATGAGCAGTTCTTC; CDR3aa: CASSGYGDNEQFF
v_gene: TRBV4-2; d_gene: -; abundance: -; j_gene: TRBJ2-1; CDR3nt: TGTGCCAGCAGCCAAGCGAGGGAGTACAATGAGCAGTTCTTC; CDR3aa: CASSQAREYNEQFF
v_gene: TRBV28; d_gene: -; abundance: -; j_gene: TRBJ2-7; CDR3nt: TGTGCCAGCAGACAGTCGACAGCAACGGCCTACGAGCAGTACTTC; CDR3aa: CASRQSTATAYEQYF
v_gene: TRBV5-5; d_gene: -; abundance: -; j_gene: TRBJ2-7; CDR3nt: TGTGCCAGCAGCCGGGACCCTAAAATGGAGCAGTACTTC; CDR3aa: CASSRDPKMEQYF
v_gene: TRBV10-2; d_gene: TRBD2; abundance: once; j_gene: TRBJ2-5; CDR3nt: TGCGCCAGCAGTAATAGCGGGAGTGAGACCCAGTACTTC; CDR3aa: CASSNSGSETQYF
v_gene: TRBV18; d_gene: -; abundance: -; j_gene: TRBJ2-1; CDR3nt: TGTGCCAGCTCACCACCTCGCTGGAACAATGAGCAGTTCTTC; CDR3aa: CASSPPRWNNEQFF
v_gene: TRBV11-2; d_gene: -; abundance: -; j_gene: TRBJ1-4; CDR3nt: TGTGCCAGCAGCAGCCTCCCCGGGACGGGTAAAAATGAAAAACTGTTTTTT; CDR3aa: CASSSLPGTGKNEKLFF
v_gene: TRBV30; d_gene: -; abundance: -; j_gene: TRBJ2-1; CDR3nt: TGTGCCTGGAGTGTGCGAGGAAATGAGCAGTTCTTC; CDR3aa: CAWSVRGNEQFF
v_gene: TRBV2; d_gene: -; abundance: -; j_gene: TRBJ2-7; CDR3nt: TGTGCCAGCAGTGAAGGACGGGGGCAAGAAGAGCAGTACTTC; CDR3aa: CASSEGRGQEEQYF
v_gene: TRBV28; d_gene: -; abundance: -; j_gene: TRBJ1-4; CDR3nt: TGTGCCAGCAACCTAAGGGGAAGACTGTTTTTT; CDR3aa: CASNLRGRLFF
v_gene: TRBV6-6; d_gene: -; abundance: -; j_gene: TRBJ2-3; CDR3nt: TGTGCCAGCAGGAAACGGGCGTCGGGGTTCACAGATACGCAGTATTTT; CDR3aa: CASRKRASGFTDTQYF
v_gene: TRBV5-1; d_gene: -; abundance: -; j_gene: TRBJ2-1; CDR3nt: TGCGCCAGCAGCACCACCTTGAGGGGATTCTCATTGGACAATGAGCAGTTCTTC; CDR3aa: CASSTTLRGFSLDNEQFF
v_gene: TRBV20-1; d_gene: TRBD2; abundance: -; j_gene: TRBJ2-3; CDR3nt: TGCAGTTCTAGCGGAACAGATACGCAGTATTTT; CDR3aa: CSSSGTDTQYF
v_gene: TRBV7-6; d_gene: -; abundance: few; j_gene: TRBJ1-2; CDR3nt: TGTGCCAGCAGCTTAGGCGGGGCTAACTATGGCTACACCTTC; CDR3aa: CASSLGGANYGYTF
v_gene: TRBV6-5; d_gene: -; abundance: -; j_gene: TRBJ1-5; CDR3nt: TGTGCCAGCAGAAAAAGGGATCAGCCCCAGCATTTT; CDR3aa: CASRKRDQPQHF
v_gene: TRBV9; d_gene: -; abundance: -; j_gene: TRBJ2-3; CDR3nt: TGTGCCAGCAGCGTGTCCCCTAGCGTTAGCACAGATACGCAGTATTTT; CDR3aa: CASSVSPSVSTDTQYF
v_gene: TRBV30; d_gene: -; abundance: -; j_gene: TRBJ2-1; CDR3nt: TGTGCCTGGACTGTTAGCTACAATGAGCAGTTCTTC; CDR3aa: CAWTVSYNEQFF
v_gene: TRBV18; d_gene: -; abundance: -; j_gene: TRBJ2-4; CDR3nt: TGTGCCAGCTCACCACGGATTTCAGAGTTGAACATTCAGTACTTC; CDR3aa: CASSPRISELNIQYF
v_gene: TRBV19; d_gene: -; abundance: -; j_gene: TRBJ2-5; CDR3nt: TGTGCCAGTAGTATAGTAAGGGTGCGAGGCGAGACCCAGTACTTC; CDR3aa: CASSIVRVRGETQYF
v_gene: TRBV4-1; d_gene: -; abundance: -; j_gene: TRBJ1-2; CDR3nt: TGCGCCAGCAGCCCCCTCGACAGCTATGGCTACACCTTC; CDR3aa: CASSPLDSYGYTF
v_gene: TRBV30; d_gene: TRBD2; abundance: -; j_gene: TRBJ2-5; CDR3nt: TGTGCCTGGAGGCTCGGGGGGGACTACAAGACCCAGTACTTC; CDR3aa: CAWRLGGDYKTQYF
v_gene: TRBV5-1; d_gene: -; abundance: -; j_gene: TRBJ2-3; CDR3nt: TGCGCCAGCAGCTTGGTGGCTACTAGCACAGATACGCAGTATTTT; CDR3aa: CASSLVATSTDTQYF
v_gene: TRBV29-1; d_gene: -; abundance: -; j_gene: TRBJ2-7; CDR3nt: TGCAGCGCCGACGACAGGTACGAGCAGTACTTC; CDR3aa: CSADDRYEQYF
v_gene: TRBV7-3; d_gene: -; abundance: -; j_gene: TRBJ2-1; CDR3nt: TGTGCCAGCAGCCCGGACTCTCAAAGCTCCTACAATGAGCAGTTCTTC; CDR3aa: CASSPDSQSSYNEQFF
v_gene: TRBV6-6; d_gene: TRBD2; abundance: -; j_gene: TRBJ2-3; CDR3nt: TGTGCCAGCAGTTCATGGACTAGCGGGGGGTTAGATACGCAGTATTTT; CDR3aa: CASSSWTSGGLDTQYF
v_gene: TRBV7-2; d_gene: TRBD1; abundance: -; j_gene: TRBJ2-1; CDR3nt: TGTGCCAGCAGTCGACAGGGGGGCGGTGAGCAGTTCTTC; CDR3aa: CASSRQGGGEQFF
v_gene: TRBV30; d_gene: -; abundance: few; j_gene: TRBJ2-5; CDR3nt: TGTGCCTGGAGGGCAGGGGTTGGGACCCAGTACTTC; CDR3aa: CAWRAGVGTQYF
v_gene: TRBV11-2; d_gene: -; abundance: -; j_gene: TRBJ2-1; CDR3nt: TGTGCCAGCAGCTTAGGATCCTTAGGGGGGATCGATGAGCAGTTCTTC; CDR3aa: CASSLGSLGGIDEQFF
v_gene: TRBV28; d_gene: -; abundance: -; j_gene: TRBJ1-2; CDR3nt: TGTGCCAGCAGTTTTCAGGGCCGCGAGGGCTACACCTTC; CDR3aa: CASSFQGREGYTF
v_gene: TRBV10-3; d_gene: -; abundance: -; j_gene: TRBJ2-7; CDR3nt: TGTGCCGCCCGGCTTTCAACCGACTACGAGCAGTACTTC; CDR3aa: CAARLSTDYEQYF
v_gene: TRBV19; d_gene: -; abundance: -; j_gene: TRBJ1-2; CDR3nt: TGTGCCAGCCAAGGGACTGTCCTGGGGGTTTATGGCTACACCTTC; CDR3aa: CASQGTVLGVYGYTF